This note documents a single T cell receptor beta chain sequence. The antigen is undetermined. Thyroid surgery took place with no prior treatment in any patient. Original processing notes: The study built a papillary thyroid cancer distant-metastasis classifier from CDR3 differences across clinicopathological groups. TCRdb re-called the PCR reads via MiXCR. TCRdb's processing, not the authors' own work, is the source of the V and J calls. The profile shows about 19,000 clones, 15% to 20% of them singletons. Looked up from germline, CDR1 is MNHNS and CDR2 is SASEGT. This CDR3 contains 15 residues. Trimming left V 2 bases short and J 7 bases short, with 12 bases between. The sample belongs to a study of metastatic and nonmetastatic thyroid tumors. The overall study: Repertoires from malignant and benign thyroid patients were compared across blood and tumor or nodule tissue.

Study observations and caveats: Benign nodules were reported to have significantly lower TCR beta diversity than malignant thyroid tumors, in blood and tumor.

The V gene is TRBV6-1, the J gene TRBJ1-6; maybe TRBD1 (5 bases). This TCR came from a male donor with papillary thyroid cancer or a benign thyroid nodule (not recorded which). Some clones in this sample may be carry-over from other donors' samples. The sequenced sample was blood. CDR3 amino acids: CASSEFREGNSPLHF. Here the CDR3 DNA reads TGTGCCAGCAGTGAATTCAGGGAGGGCAATTCACCCCTCCACTTT.